The rows below give T cell receptor beta chains drawn from one sample of a study of cytomegalovirus exposure and HLA in healthy donors. Sequencing used immunoSEQ multiplex PCR; TCRdb keeps in-frame clones, though not all of them. Altogether about 120,000 clones are present, under 85% being singletons, with the ten largest covering 1.6%. Sequenced: PBMCs. Receptor source: a woman aged 18-35 years in good health and CMV-seronegative. CDR3s include the opening cysteine and the closing phenylalanine or tryptophan. Only part of the rows carry a size: once, few, many, or a class if the clone is expanded.

>TRBV7-9|-|TRBJ1-2
CASSSPGRYGYTF
>TRBV5-1|-|TRBJ2-5
CASSSTGGRETQYF
>TRBV11-2|-|TRBJ1-1
CASSFDLGGSTEAFF
>TRBV7-8|-|TRBJ2-7
CASTPGAGGAYEQYF
>TRBV7-6|few|TRBJ1-1
CASSHESINTEAFF
>TRBV5-1|-|TRBJ2-2
CASSSPLAGGPNAPHTGELFF
>TRBV5-4|-|TRBJ1-4
CASREARVEKLFF
>TRBV7-8|-|TRBJ1-1
CASSLYQIVDTEAFF
>TRBV28|-|TRBJ2-2
CASRNRGSGELFF
>TRBV13|-|TRBJ1-1
CASSLGYTEAFF
>TRBV6-5|-|TRBJ1-1
CASRRGGGSEAFF
>TRBV5-1|-|TRBJ1-5
CASSLAGGPNQPQHF
>TRBV5-1|-|TRBJ1-5
CASRSGTDSNQPQHF
>TRBV2|-|TRBJ1-1
CASSDGSGGRGLEAFF
>TRBV30|few|TRBJ1-2
CAWSTVTGVNYGYTF
>TRBV5-1|-|TRBJ1-4
CASSLDRPGFEKLFF
>TRBV5-1|-|TRBJ2-2
CASSQRSGAKTGELFF
>TRBV5-1|-|TRBJ1-4
CASSLDRTNEKLFF
>TRBV29-1|-|TRBJ2-7
CSVEGKTGNRGYEQYF
>TRBV2|-|TRBJ2-7
CASNGQGANYEQYF
>TRBV27|-|TRBJ1-5
CASSPERQGRIQPQHF
>TRBV5-1|-|TRBJ1-6
CASSLAGNSPLHF
>TRBV25-1|-|-
CASSVSGVLSYEQYF
>TRBV4-1|once|TRBJ1-3
CASSQTPREFTNTIYF
>TRBV30|-|TRBJ2-5
CAWSGTSTFWETQYF
>TRBV13|-|TRBJ2-5
CASSSPGTGPRETQYF
>TRBV6-5|few|TRBJ2-7
CASSYRWGDSRQYF
>TRBV9|few|TRBJ1-6
CASSGGDRYNSPLHF
>TRBV28|-|TRBJ2-2
CASSLFGGGELFF
>TRBV10-3|-|TRBJ1-1
CAIKLRDHLEGTEAFF
>TRBV7-8|-|TRBJ2-2
CASSSGQGAVTGELFF
>TRBV5-8|-|TRBJ1-2
CASSLVGISYGYTF
>TRBV30|-|TRBJ1-4
CAWTRGQGNEKLFF
>TRBV27|-|TRBJ2-5
CASSLFPSGGAETQYF
>TRBV6-1|-|TRBJ2-7
CASSERRGHSAYEQYF
>TRBV5-8|few|TRBJ2-1
CASSLGLSSYNEQFF
>TRBV2|-|TRBJ1-2
CASKEPREGNYGYTF
>TRBV7-9|-|TRBJ1-3
CATLLHSGNTIYF
>TRBV7-9|-|TRBJ2-3
CASSLVPSSTDTQYF
>TRBV7-3|-|TRBJ1-1
CASSPGQMNTEAFF
>TRBV7-2|-|TRBJ2-5
CASSSRMGRVETQYF
>TRBV28|-|TRBJ2-3
CASPPGSGGLSDTQYF
>TRBV10-3|-|TRBJ1-2
CALQDRGKYGYTF
>TRBV14|-|TRBJ1-6
CASSLLDRAGSPLHF